The clone carrying this T cell receptor (beta chain) was observed a handful of times. The target antigen is unknown. This entry comes from a study of early T cells in non-severe SARS-CoV-2 infection. For the study at large: The input, bulk RNA from unsorted whole blood, was sequenced, and chains were unpaired. Points from the study as a whole: Matching results from VDJdb favored anti-spike CD8 responses, leaving private and CD4 specificities undetected.

Unique molecular identifiers tagged individual cDNA molecules. TCRdb independently ran MiXCR on the 5' RACE reads; one entry per CDR3 protein. The data show some 60,000 distinct CDR3 sequences, 7.7% seen once. The V segment lost 3 bases and the J segment 0 bases; nucleotides outside the gene matches: 9. Germline-derived CDR1 and CDR2 are GTSNPN and SVGIG (reference sequence). There are 16 residues in the CDR3. The sequenced sample consisted of whole blood. This chain uses TRBV30 with TRBJ2-3; TRBD2 aligns across 7 bases. This receptor was obtained from an adult who was a healthcare worker with PCR-confirmed SARS-CoV-2 infection or an uninfected control (not recorded which). CDR3 in DNA: TGTGCCTGGAGGGTATGGCTAGCGGCTAGCACAGATACGCAGTATTTT. As protein: CAWRVWLAASTDTQYF.